Presented here are 8 T cell receptor beta chains from one specimen sequenced in a study of T cells in Graves' hyperthyroidism and ophthalmopathy. RNA transcripts served as the template for amplifying TCR beta CDR3 regions. First-round RT-PCR of the TCR CDR3 relied on the HTBI primer set. In TCRdb, the multiplex PCR reads were re-called with MiXCR into one record per CDR3 protein. Here the sample spans fewer than 500,000 distinct CDR3 sequences, about 15% being singletons. The specimen was blood. The receptors here all came from a woman between 25 and 40 years old with Graves' ophthalmopathy.

This clonotype was seen repeatedly, ten times or more. This rearrangement joins TRBV20-1 to TRBJ1-1; TRBD1 agrees at 9 bases. The CDR3 spans 15 residues. The V segment lost 5 bases and the J segment 2 bases; nucleotides outside the gene matches: 9. In germline, CDR1 is DFQATT, CDR2 SNEGSKA (reference sequence). The CDR3 protein is CSAETGTGLNTEAFF. Here the CDR3 DNA reads TGCAGTGCTGAGACCGGGACAGGGCTAAACACTGAAGCTTTCTTT.

In its sample, this clonotype was seen many times. The rearrangement joins TRBV3-1 to TRBJ2-3, with TRBD1 identical over 7 bases. CDR1 is LGHDT, CDR2 YNNKEL, per germline (reference sequence). After removal of 1 base from V and 5 bases from J, the junction contained 9 bases not matched to a gene. The CDR3 is 16 amino acids. This chain's CDR3 is CASSQGRQGGGDTQYF. In nucleotides, the CDR3 is TGTGCCAGCAGCCAAGGCCGACAGGGTGGGGGAGATACGCAGTATTTT.

In its sample, this clonotype was seen many times. The gene calls are TRBV24-1 and TRBJ2-3, with 11 bases lining up with TRBD2. CDR3 size: 14 residues. CDR1 and CDR2 (germline): KGHDR, SFDVKD. Germline trimming cut 10 bases from V and 2 bases from J; bases unmatched to any gene: 4. The CDR3 loop reads CATETSGDTDTQYF. The CDR3 nucleotides are TGTGCCACAGAGACTAGCGGGGACACAGATACGCAGTATTTT.

This clonotype was found many times. The genes are TRBV6-2 or TRBV6-3 and TRBJ2-1; TRBD2 matches at 8 bases. In germline, CDR1 is MNHEY, CDR2 SVGEGT. With 2 bases clipped from V and 7 bases from J, the junction kept 13 bases outside the gene matches. This CDR3 has 17 residues. This CDR3 reads CASSYPPGTSFANEQFF. The CDR3 nucleotides are TGTGCCAGCAGTTACCCCCCCGGGACTAGTTTCGCTAATGAGCAGTTCTTC.

There are many counts of this clonotype. The rearrangement joins TRBV3-1 to TRBJ1-1; no reliable D call. This CDR3 region has 15 residues. The germline V gene has CDR1 LGHDT and CDR2 YNNKEL (reference sequence). Trimming left V 4 bases short and J 9 bases short, with 21 bases between. CDR3 sequence reads: CASSPSRGWISKAFF. CDR3 coding DNA: TGTGCCAGCAGCCCCTCCCGTGGTTGGATATCGAAAGCTTTCTTT. The full variable domain, its missing parts supplied by reference TRBV3-1 and TRBJ1-1, is DTAVSQTPKYLVTQMGNDKSIKCEQNLGHDTMYWYKQDSKKFLKIMFSYNNKELIINETVPNRFSPKSPDKAHLNLHINSLELGDSAVYFCASSPSRGWISKAFFGQGTRLTVV.

As to this clonotype: A much larger clone lies a single base off, so this may be a read error. The chain employs TRBV7-9 and TRBJ2-7; D is unresolved. Germline V gene sequence: CDR1 SEHNR, CDR2 FQNEAQ (reference sequence). The ends were cut back, 5 bases at V and 4 bases at J, with 18 bases in the middle. This CDR3 contains 15 residues. As DNA, the CDR3 is TGTGCCAGCAGCCCACTCGCGACATTTCCTTACGAGCAGTACTTC. It yields the protein CASSPLATFPYEQYF.

This chain joins TRBV7-3 and TRBJ2-1; weak D call: TRBD2 (6 bases). CDR3 length: 15 residues. V lost 3 bases and J lost 6, with 15 bases in between. Germline V gene data show CDR1 as SGHTA and CDR2 as FQGTGA. CDR3 sequence (DNA): TGTGCCAGCAGCTTCGGGACTGGCCTTCGCAATGAGCAGTTCTTC. Amino acid sequence: CASSFGTGLRNEQFF. Full variable domain (remainder filled in from reference TRBV7-3 and TRBJ2-1): GAGVSQTPSNKVTEKGKYVELRCDPISGHTALYWYRQSLGQGPEFLIYFQGTGAADDSGLPNDRFFAVRPEGSVSTLKIQRTERGDSAVYLCASSFGTGLRNEQFFGPGTRLTVL.

This clonotype was picked up many times. The V call is TRBV27, the J call TRBJ2-3; 7 bases are shared with TRBD1. CDR1 is MNHEY, CDR2 SMNVEV, per germline (reference sequence). The V segment lost 1 base and the J segment 1 base; nucleotides outside the gene matches: 2. The CDR3 has 15 residues. For the CDR3, the DNA is TGTGCCAGCAGTTTATGGCAGGGGGGCACAGATACGCAGTATTTT. Encoded protein: CASSLWQGGTDTQYF.